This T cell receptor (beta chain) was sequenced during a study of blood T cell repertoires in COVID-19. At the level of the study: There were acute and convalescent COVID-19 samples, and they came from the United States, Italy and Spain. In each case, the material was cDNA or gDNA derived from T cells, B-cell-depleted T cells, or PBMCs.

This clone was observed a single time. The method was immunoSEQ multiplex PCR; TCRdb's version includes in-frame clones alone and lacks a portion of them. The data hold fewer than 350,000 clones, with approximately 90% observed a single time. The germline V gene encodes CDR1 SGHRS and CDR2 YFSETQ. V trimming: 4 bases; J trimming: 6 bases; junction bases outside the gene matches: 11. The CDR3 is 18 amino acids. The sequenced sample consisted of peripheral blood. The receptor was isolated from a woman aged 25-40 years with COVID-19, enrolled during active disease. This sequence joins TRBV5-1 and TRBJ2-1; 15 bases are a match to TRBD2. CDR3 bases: TGCGCCAGCAGCCTCGCGGGGGGGACTAGCGGGAGGCCCAATGAGCAGTTCTTC. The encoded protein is CASSLAGGTSGRPNEQFF.